This T cell receptor (beta chain) was sequenced for a study of cytomegalovirus exposure and HLA in healthy donors (dated 2017 in TCRdb). Describing the broader study: In an earlier analysis of approximately 640 of the donors, 276 Gb of sequence data and roughly 100 million unique TCR beta sequences from 150 million to 200 million T cells were reported. About 300 gigabases of sequencing data and around 88 million unique TCR sequences made up an early release that covered under 750 HLA-typed donors. Among the roughly 400 genotyped donors, roughly 80% belonged to the genetic ancestry cluster associated with self-reported Caucasian donors. The study aimed to test whether signatures of past pathogen exposure could be identified by cataloging public T cell receptors. The T cell repertoires of 666 subjects were profiled by immunosequencing and related to cytomegalovirus serostatus. In addition to the first cohort of 650 to 800 subjects, a separate validation cohort of 100 to 150 different subjects was used. To predict cytomegalovirus infection status, the study brought together high-throughput TCR immunosequencing, statistical association of individual TCRs with disease status, and machine learning. A later analysis re-examined previously published TCR beta repertoires from about 700 donors and added high-resolution HLA genotyping to investigate patterns of TCR occurrence. Rather than using new phenotypic data, the later analysis identified candidate immune exposures from TCR beta sequences and from how often those sequences occurred across donors. An earlier analysis of fewer than 700 of the donors applied high-throughput TCR beta sequencing to assess whether each TCR beta V gene segment acted as functional or pseudogenic. Donor age, sex, ethnicity and CMV serostatus were compiled alongside the repertoire data. In a later genetic analysis, genome-wide SNP genotypes for about three fifths of the roughly 670 donors were used, and that subset was treated as a discovery cohort. Every discovery cohort repertoire had been produced on one sequencing platform. Class I and class II HLA loci were covered by the typing at four-digit resolution. Typing coverage differed by locus: A, B, C, DRB1 and DQB1 were typed in about 629-640 donors, DQA1 in roughly 510, DPA1 in around 600, and DPB1 in approximately 450. A few DR-DQ haplotypes were treated as single units for association and clustering because of strong linkage in the cohort. On average, approximately 250,000 unique TCR beta nucleotide sequences were sequenced per donor among 398 genotyped donors of the cohort, with around 19% of those sequences being non-productive. What the work shows at the level of the full study, not this receptor alone: In vitro tests confirmed that a few of the cytomegalovirus-associated TCR beta chains recognize cytomegalovirus antigens. Because some donors lacked HLA typing at each locus, the association tests relied only on the typed subset. Because the 87-base-pair reads could not distinguish some IMGT-functional V segments, including TRBV6-2 and TRBV6-3, those segments were excluded. A later analysis found that most CMV-associated TCR beta chains appeared HLA-restricted, with HLA associations seemingly driven largely by CMV exposure. According to a later analysis, TCR association rates differed among HLA loci, with DRB1 alleles showing the most associated TCRs and HLA-C alleles showing the fewest. The classifier was reported to diagnose cytomegalovirus status with high specificity and sensitivity in both the original cohort and the validation cohort. Linkage disequilibrium might explain the correlated functional status among segregating V segments, but an unknown experimental factor could not be ruled out. A later analysis found that HLA-associated TCR beta chains were more clonally expanded and had lower generation probabilities than equally common non-associated chains. Roughly uniform sequencing depth across donors was assumed in presence/absence analyses, although this assumption may not hold. Several of the top co-occurrence clusters appeared to be linked to parvovirus B19, influenza, CMV and Epstein-Barr virus, according to a later analysis. Immune exposure information for the cohort was limited to CMV serostatus. Strong co-occurrence of HLA alleles, especially DR and DQ, made assigning TCR associations to individual alleles difficult. V-gene and J-gene trimming of TCR beta chains was associated with a missense DCLRE1C variant in a later genetic analysis, and the association was replicated in an independent cohort. Only TCR beta chains were sequenced in this cohort, and the absence of alpha or paired-chain data limited detectable features. A further reported finding was that TCR beta sequences accurately predicted the HLA-A and HLA-B alleles for most subjects in the first cohort. Because counts were too low, seventeen rarely observed V segments, including chromosome 9 orphons, were left out of the earlier analysis of 587 of the donors. In the study, 150 to 200 TCR beta chains were listed as associated with cytomegalovirus. Most TCR sequences were observed very rarely across donors, whereas some public TCRs were present in many individuals. According to a later genetic analysis, donors in an Asian-associated ancestry cluster had fewer N-insertions in productive TCRs than the approximately 700-donor mean. The authors suggested that the approach could potentially be generalized to other disease states and immunological phenotypes. In an earlier analysis of some 550 of the donors, most TCR beta V segments were observed in productive rearrangements about 87% or about 30% of the time, broadly matching IMGT annotations. At a false discovery rate of 0.05, a later analysis linked approximately 18,000 TCR beta sequences to specific HLA alleles. A group of highly shared sequence variants was considered likely to be a technical artifact of the sequencing pipeline.

This clone was detected a few times. It has no known antigen specificity. No much larger clone exists at a distance of one base, and base qualities are not known. The cohort was made up of approximately 700 healthy bone marrow donors. At the time of sampling, every cohort member was nominally healthy, though immune exposures that went unrecorded were likely present. The donor tested CMV seropositive and was one of the 289 seropositive cohort members. Each donor provided a peripheral blood sample, and peripheral blood mononuclear cells were used for TCR beta sequencing. The Qiagen DNeasy Blood Extraction Kit was used to extract genomic DNA from the blood cell samples. Sequences SGHTA (CDR1) and FQGNSA (CDR2) are obtained from the germline V gene. Reading from cysteine to phenylalanine, the CDR3 counts 15 amino acids. CDR3 DNA is the only sequence kept; it has 45 bases, read in frame from the first base. The V end loses 4 bases and the J end loses 2 bases, and a stretch of 14 bases separates them.

The receptor library was made with the immunoSEQ multiplex PCR assay. For the multiplex PCR, a mixture combining 60 forward primers for TCR Vbeta segments and 13 reverse primers for TCR Jbeta segments was used. A multiplex PCR assay on genomic DNA amplified the CDR3 region of rearranged TCR beta genes. The Illumina HiSeq System was used to sequence the amplified TCR beta libraries as 87-base-pair reads. Per the source publication's procedure: In a later analysis, tens of millions of unique TCR beta chains were counted across the approximately 670 repertoires, and roughly 11 million of these chains were shared by at least two donors. Raw reads were error-corrected and collapsed into unique sequences with a nearest-neighbor algorithm that merged closely related sequences to remove PCR and sequencing errors. CDR3 sequences were aligned to IMGT reference sequences to assign V, D and J gene segments. For a sequence to be retained, a match of at least six nucleotides to both a V gene segment and a J gene segment was required. A rearrangement counted as productive if the CDR3 had no stop codons and remained in frame with V and J, and every other rearrangement counted as non-productive. CDR3 was defined by IMGT convention, running from the second conserved V-encoded cysteine to the conserved J-encoded phenylalanine. Sequences without an unambiguous match to a single V gene segment were excluded from the earlier analysis of over 500 of the donors. In an earlier analysis of 587 of the donors, V segments were called functional above 56.7% productive rearrangements and were called segregating when the between-donor standard deviation exceeded 5%. A statistical classification framework was built to diagnose cytomegalovirus status from the catalog of TCR beta chain sequences. V and J gene assignment, in a later analysis, came from comparing TCR nucleotide sequences with IMGT/GENE-DB human TR gene sequences. Using the TCRdist pipeline, a later analysis assigned CDR3 sequences along with most-parsimonious VDJ recombination scenarios. In a later analysis, each TCR beta chain was defined by its CDR3 amino acid sequence together with its V-gene family, and reads without a unique V-gene family were excluded. As a way to deal with suspected cross-contamination and a sequencing artifact, a later analysis dropped roughly 600 nucleotide sequences that were highly shared and had low generation probability. In a later analysis, a clonal expansion index for each public chain was calculated from normalized within-repertoire ranks of inferred template counts. A later analysis computed generation probabilities with a VDJ recombination model fitted to out-of-frame rearrangements, and checked the results against IGoR. Hypergeometric tests were used in a later analysis to score TCR-TCR, TCR-HLA and TCR-CMV co-occurrence, with a repertoire-size bias correction applied to the TCR pairs. To estimate false discovery rates, a later analysis permuted the HLA or CMV assignments 20 times. In a later analysis, co-occurring TCRs were grouped using DBSCAN, and TCRdist sequence similarity was added for clustering within HLA-allele-positive subsets. Repertoires with fewer than 30,000 or more than 120,000 public chains, plus five repertoires with anomalous nucleotide sharing, were excluded from co-occurrence clustering. TCRdb provides this immuneACCESS table in a form limited to in-frame rearrangements. Some clones are lacking; in checked studies, under half of them reflect an unresolved V gene, and why the rest are absent is not known. The V and J calls and clone size are taken from that table; D and trimming were inferred from the DNA. Here the sample has 150,000 to 200,000 clones; approximately 70% occur a single time. The ten largest make up 7.1% of the sample.

The material sequenced was PBMCs. The chain links TRBV7-2 with TRBJ1-2; a tentative D call is TRBD1 (6 bases match). The receptor was isolated from a man in his forties in good health and CMV-seropositive. The CDR3 in this case is CASSYPPQGNYGYTF. The DNA is TGTGCCAGCAGCTACCCCCCACAGGGCAACTATGGCTACACCTTC.